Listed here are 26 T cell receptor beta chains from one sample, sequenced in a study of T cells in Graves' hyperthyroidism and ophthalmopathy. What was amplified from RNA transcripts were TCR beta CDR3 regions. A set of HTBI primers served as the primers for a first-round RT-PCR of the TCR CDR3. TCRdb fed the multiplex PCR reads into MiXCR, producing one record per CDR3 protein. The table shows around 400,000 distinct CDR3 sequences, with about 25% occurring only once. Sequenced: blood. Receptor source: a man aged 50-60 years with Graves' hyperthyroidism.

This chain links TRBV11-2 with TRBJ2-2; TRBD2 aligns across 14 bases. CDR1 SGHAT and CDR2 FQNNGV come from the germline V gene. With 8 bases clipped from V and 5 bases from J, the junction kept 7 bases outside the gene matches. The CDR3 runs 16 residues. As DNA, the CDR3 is TGTGCCAGCCAGGGGACTAGCGGGAGAATGACCGGGGAGCTGTTTTTT. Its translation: CASQGTSGRMTGELFF.

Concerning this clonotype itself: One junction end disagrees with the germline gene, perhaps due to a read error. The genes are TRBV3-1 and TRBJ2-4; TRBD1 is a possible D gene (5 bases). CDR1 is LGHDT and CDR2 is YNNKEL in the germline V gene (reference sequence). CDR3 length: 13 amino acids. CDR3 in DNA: TGCGCCAGCAGTGACAGACTCAAAAACATTCAGTACTTC. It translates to CASSDRLKNIQYF.

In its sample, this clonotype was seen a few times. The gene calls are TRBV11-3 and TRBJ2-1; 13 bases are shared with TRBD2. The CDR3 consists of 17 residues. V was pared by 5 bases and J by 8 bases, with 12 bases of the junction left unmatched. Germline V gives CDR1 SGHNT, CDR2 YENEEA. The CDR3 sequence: CASSTLGTSGAGDEQFF. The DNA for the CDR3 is TGTGCCAGCAGCACTCTCGGGACTAGCGGGGCCGGCGATGAGCAGTTCTTC.

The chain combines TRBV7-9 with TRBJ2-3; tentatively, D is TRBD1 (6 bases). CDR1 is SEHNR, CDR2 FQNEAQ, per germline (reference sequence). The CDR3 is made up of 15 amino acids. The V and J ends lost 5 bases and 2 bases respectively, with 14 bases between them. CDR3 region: CASSHQDRFTDTQYF. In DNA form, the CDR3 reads TGTGCCAGCAGCCATCAAGACAGGTTCACAGATACGCAGTATTTT.

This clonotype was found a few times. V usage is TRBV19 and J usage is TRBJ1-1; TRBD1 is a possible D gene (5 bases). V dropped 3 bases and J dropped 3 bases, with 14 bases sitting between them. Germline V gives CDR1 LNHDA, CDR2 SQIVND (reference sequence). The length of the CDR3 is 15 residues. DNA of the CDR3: TGTGCCAGTAGTATCGGACTCCTGGGGGACACTGAAGCTTTCTTT. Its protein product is CASSIGLLGDTEAFF.

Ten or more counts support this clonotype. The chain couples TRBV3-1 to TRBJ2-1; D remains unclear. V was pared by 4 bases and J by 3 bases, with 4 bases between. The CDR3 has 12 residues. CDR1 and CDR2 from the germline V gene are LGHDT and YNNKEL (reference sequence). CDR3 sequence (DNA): TGTGCCAGCAGCCTCTACTACAATGAGCAGTTCTTC. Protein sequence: CASSLYYNEQFF.

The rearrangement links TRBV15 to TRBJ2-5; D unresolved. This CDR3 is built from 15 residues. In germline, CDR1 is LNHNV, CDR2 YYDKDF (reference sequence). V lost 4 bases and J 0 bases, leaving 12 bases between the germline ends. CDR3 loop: CATSIGRGDQETQYF. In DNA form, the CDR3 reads TGTGCCACCAGCATCGGAAGAGGTGACCAAGAGACCCAGTACTTC.

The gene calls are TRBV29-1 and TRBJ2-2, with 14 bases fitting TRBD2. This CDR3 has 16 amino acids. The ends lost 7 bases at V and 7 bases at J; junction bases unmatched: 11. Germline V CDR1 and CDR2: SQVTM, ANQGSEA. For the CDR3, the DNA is TGCAGCGCCGGGTCGGGACTAGCGGGAGACGGCGGGGAGCTGTTTTTT. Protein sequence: CSAGSGLAGDGGELFF.

The CDR3 here is CASSVNREGGYTF. Here the CDR3 DNA reads TGTGCCAGTAGTGTAAACAGGGAAGGTGGCTACACCTTC. This chain links TRBV19 with TRBJ1-2; a possible D gene is TRBD1 (6 bases). Trimming left V 5 bases short and J 7 bases short, with 14 bases between. CDR1 LNHDA and CDR2 SQIVND come from the germline V gene (reference sequence). The CDR3 runs 13 residues.

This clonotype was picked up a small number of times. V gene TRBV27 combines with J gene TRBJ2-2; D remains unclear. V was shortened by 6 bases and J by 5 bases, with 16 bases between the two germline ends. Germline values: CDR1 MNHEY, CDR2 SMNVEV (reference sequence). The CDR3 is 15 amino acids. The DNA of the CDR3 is TGTGCCAGCAGGATGATGTGGGGTGGAACCGGGGAGCTGTTTTTT. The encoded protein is CASRMMWGGTGELFF.

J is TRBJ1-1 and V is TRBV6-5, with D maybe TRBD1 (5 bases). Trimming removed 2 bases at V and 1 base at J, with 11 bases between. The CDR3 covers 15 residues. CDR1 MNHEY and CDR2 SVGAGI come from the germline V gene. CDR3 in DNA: TGTGCCAGCAGTTACGGGGGGGATCGGAACACTGAAGCTTTCTTT. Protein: CASSYGGDRNTEAFF.

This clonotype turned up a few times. Here the CDR3 DNA reads TGTGCCAGCAGCTTAGGCGTTCAGAGGGTCAACACCGGGGAGCTGTTTTTT. It is translated as CASSLGVQRVNTGELFF. This rearrangement joins TRBV7-2 to TRBJ2-2; D possibly corresponds to TRBD2 (5 bases). The CDR3 runs 17 residues. Per germline, CDR1 SGHTA and CDR2 FQGNSA. V was trimmed by 1 base and J by 2 bases, leaving 14 bases between them.

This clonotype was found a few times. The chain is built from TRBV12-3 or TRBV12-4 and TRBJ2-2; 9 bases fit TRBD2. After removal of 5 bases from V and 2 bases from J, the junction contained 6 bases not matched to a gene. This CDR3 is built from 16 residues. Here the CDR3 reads CASSDLSGRNTGELFF. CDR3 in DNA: TGTGCCAGCAGTGACCTTAGCGGGAGAAACACCGGGGAGCTGTTTTTT.

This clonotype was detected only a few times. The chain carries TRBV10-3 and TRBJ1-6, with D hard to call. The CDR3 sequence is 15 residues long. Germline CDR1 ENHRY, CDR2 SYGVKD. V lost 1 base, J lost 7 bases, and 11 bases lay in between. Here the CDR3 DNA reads TGTGCCATCAGTGAGTTAGAAACTCGGAATTCACCCCTCCACTTT. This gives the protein CAISELETRNSPLHF.

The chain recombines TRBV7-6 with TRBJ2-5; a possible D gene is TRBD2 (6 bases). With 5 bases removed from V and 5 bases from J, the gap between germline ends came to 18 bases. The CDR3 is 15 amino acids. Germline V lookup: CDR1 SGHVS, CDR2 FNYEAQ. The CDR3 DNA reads TGTGCCAGCAGCGACGACGCGGGGACGCGGGAGACCCAGTACTTC. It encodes CASSDDAGTRETQYF.

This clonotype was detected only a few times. CDR3 loop: CASSVAGAGTGELFF. Written as DNA, the CDR3 is TGTGCCAGCAGCGTAGCGGGGGCGGGGACCGGGGAGCTGTTTTTT. The rearrangement links TRBV9 to TRBJ2-2, with D tentatively TRBD1 or TRBD2 (6 bases each). The V end lost 0 bases, the J end lost 5 bases, and 11 bases lay between the germline ends. Germline CDR1 reads SGDLS; CDR2 reads YYNGEE. The CDR3 sequence is 15 residues long.

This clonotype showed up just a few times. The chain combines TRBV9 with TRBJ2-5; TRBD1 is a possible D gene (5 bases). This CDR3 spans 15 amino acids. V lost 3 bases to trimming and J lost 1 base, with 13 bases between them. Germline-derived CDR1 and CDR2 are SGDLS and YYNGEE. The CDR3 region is CASSALTATQETQYF. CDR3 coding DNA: TGTGCCAGCAGCGCATTGACAGCGACCCAAGAGACCCAGTACTTC.

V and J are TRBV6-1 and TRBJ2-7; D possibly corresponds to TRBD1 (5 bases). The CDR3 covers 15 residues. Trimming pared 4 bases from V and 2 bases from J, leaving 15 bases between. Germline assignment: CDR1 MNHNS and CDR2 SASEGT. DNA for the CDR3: TGTGCCAGCAGTGTCCCCGGACACCCCCCCTACGAGCAGTACTTC. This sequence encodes CASSVPGHPPYEQYF.

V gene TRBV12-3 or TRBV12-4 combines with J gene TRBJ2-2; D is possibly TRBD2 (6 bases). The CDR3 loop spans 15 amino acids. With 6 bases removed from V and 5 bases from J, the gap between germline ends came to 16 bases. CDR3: CASSLRDSRTGELFF. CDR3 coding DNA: TGTGCCAGCAGCCTCCGGGACTCAAGAACCGGGGAGCTGTTTTTT.

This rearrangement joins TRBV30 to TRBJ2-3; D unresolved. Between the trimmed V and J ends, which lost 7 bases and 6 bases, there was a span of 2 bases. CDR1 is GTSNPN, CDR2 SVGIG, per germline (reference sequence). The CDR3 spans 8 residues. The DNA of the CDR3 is TGTGCCTTGGATACGCAGTATTTT. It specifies CALDTQYF.

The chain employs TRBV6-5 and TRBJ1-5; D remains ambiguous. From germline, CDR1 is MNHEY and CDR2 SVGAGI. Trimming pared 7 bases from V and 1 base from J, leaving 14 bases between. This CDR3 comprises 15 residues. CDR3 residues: CASIFLWGSNQPQHF. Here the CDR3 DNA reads TGTGCCAGCATTTTCCTCTGGGGAAGCAATCAGCCCCAGCATTTT.

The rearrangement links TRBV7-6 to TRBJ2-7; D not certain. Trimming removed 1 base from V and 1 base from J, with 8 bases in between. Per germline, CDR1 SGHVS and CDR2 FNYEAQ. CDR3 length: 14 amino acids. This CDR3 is CASSLGVGSYEQYF. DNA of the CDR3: TGTGCCAGCAGCTTAGGGGTAGGGTCCTACGAGCAGTACTTC. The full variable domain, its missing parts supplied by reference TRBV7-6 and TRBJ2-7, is GAGVSQSPRYKVTKRGQDVALRCDPISGHVSLYWYRQALGQGPEFLTYFNYEAQQDKSGLPNDRFSAERPEGSISTLTIQRTEQRDSAMYRCASSLGVGSYEQYFGPGTRLTVT.

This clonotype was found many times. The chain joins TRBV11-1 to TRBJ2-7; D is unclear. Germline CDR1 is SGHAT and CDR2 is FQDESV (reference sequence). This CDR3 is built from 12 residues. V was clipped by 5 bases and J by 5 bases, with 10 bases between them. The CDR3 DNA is TGTGCCAGCAGCCAAAACCGCGACGAGCAGTACTTC. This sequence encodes CASSQNRDEQYF.

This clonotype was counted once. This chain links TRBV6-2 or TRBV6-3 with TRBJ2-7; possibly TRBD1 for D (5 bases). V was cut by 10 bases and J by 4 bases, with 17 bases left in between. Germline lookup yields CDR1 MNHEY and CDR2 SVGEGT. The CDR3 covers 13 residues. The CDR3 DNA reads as TGTGCCATCGGCAGGGAAAGAAGGTACGAGCAGTACTTC. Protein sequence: CAIGRERRYEQYF.

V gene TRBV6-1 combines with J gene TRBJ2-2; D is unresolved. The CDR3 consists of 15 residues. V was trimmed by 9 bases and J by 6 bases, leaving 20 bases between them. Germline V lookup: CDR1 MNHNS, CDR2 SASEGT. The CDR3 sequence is CASSLTSVSPGELFF. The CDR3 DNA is TGTGCCAGTAGTTTGACTTCCGTTTCCCCCGGGGAGCTGTTTTTT.

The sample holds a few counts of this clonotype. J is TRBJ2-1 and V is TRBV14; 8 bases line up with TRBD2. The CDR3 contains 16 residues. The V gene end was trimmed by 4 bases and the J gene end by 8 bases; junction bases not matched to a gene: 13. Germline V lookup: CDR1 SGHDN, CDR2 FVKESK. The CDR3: CASSLRTREGHHEQFF. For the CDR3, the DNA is TGTGCCAGCAGCCTCCGAACCCGGGAGGGGCACCATGAGCAGTTCTTC.